Below, 11 T cell receptor beta chains from the same sample are listed, as sequenced in a study of T cells in Graves' hyperthyroidism and ophthalmopathy. Amplification of TCR beta CDR3 regions was performed using RNA transcripts as template. During a first-round RT-PCR of the TCR CDR3, the HTBI primer set was used. One entry per CDR3 protein, called by TCRdb with MiXCR from the multiplex PCR reads. The repertoire holds around 250,000 distinct CDR3 sequences, with more than 14% as singletons. What was sequenced was blood. The receptors come from a woman aged 40 to 50 with Graves' hyperthyroidism that later progressed to Graves' ophthalmopathy.

This sequence joins TRBV28 and TRBJ1-5; D gene ambiguous. Trimming removed 0 bases at V and 0 bases at J, with 12 bases between. This CDR3 region has 17 residues. Germline V gives CDR1 MDHEN, CDR2 SYDVKM. The CDR3 sequence: CASSLWSSGPSNQPQHF. Written as DNA, the CDR3 is TGTGCCAGCAGTTTATGGTCTTCAGGACCTAGCAATCAGCCCCAGCATTTT. Using reference TRBV28 and TRBJ1-5 for the parts outside the CDR3, the full variable domain is DVKVTQSSRYLVKRTGEKVFLECVQDMDHENMFWYRQDPGLGLRLIYFSYDVKMKEKGDIPEGYSVSREKKERFSLILESASTNQTSMYLCASSLWSSGPSNQPQHFGDGTRLSIL.

In this sample, this clonotype turned up many times. The genes are TRBV2 and TRBJ1-1; TRBD1 agrees at 9 bases. Trimming at V came to 8 bases and at J to 4 bases, leaving 14 bases not matched to a gene. There are 16 residues in the CDR3. The germline V gene encodes CDR1 SNHLY and CDR2 FYNNEI. DNA of the CDR3: TGTGCCAGCGTCCGGGACAGGGCCTTGGGAAGCACTGAAGCTTTCTTT. This codes for CASVRDRALGSTEAFF.

This clonotype was found many times. V usage is TRBV5-5 and J usage is TRBJ1-2; D call uncertain. The germline V gene has CDR1 SGHKS and CDR2 YYEKEE (reference sequence). The CDR3 has 16 amino acids. The V end lost 0 bases, the J end lost 1 base, and 13 bases lay between the germline ends. This chain's CDR3 is CASSLVASKGNYGYTF. Written as DNA, the CDR3 is TGTGCCAGCAGCTTGGTGGCCAGCAAGGGTAACTATGGCTACACCTTC.

This clonotype was recorded at least ten times. The chain carries TRBV6-1 and TRBJ1-1; 10 nucleotides match TRBD1. The CDR3 has 15 residues. V dropped 5 bases and J dropped 4; count of bases not matched to a gene: 7. Germline lookup yields CDR1 MNHNS and CDR2 SASEGT. CDR3 nucleotide sequence: TGTGCCAGCAGTTATTATAGGACAGGGGGCACTGAAGCTTTCTTT. This translates into CASSYYRTGGTEAFF.

This clonotype was recorded many times. The chain carries TRBV7-3 and TRBJ2-5; TRBD2 agrees at 11 bases. The CDR3 length is 15 residues. After removal of 2 bases from V and 6 bases from J, the junction contained 5 bases not matched to a gene. The germline V gene has CDR1 SGHTA and CDR2 FQGTGA. Here the CDR3 reads CASSLLAGGRQTQYF. The CDR3 DNA follows: TGTGCCAGCAGCTTATTAGCGGGAGGGCGGCAGACCCAGTACTTC.

In this sample, this clonotype turned up once. V is TRBV6-2 or TRBV6-3 and J is TRBJ2-3; TRBD1 aligns across 10 bases. V shed 4 bases and J 4 bases; nucleotides not matched to a gene: 5. This CDR3 comprises 15 residues. Per the germline V gene, CDR1 is MNHEY and CDR2 is SVGEGT. Here the CDR3 reads CASSLGTGVPDTQYF. The CDR3 bases are TGTGCCAGCAGTTTAGGGACAGGGGTACCAGATACGCAGTATTTT.

This clonotype was recorded many times. The chain has TRBV5-1 and TRBJ2-7, with D possibly matching TRBD1 (6 bases). V lost 3 bases, J lost 4 bases, and 14 bases lay in between. This CDR3 region has 14 residues. CDR1 SGHRS and CDR2 YFSETQ come from the germline V gene. This CDR3 is CASSSPGQRYEQYF. In DNA form, the CDR3 reads TGCGCCAGCAGCTCCCCTGGACAGCGATACGAGCAGTACTTC.

The sample holds many counts of this clonotype. The chain combines TRBV2 with TRBJ2-1, with TRBD2 matching 11 bases. The V gene end was trimmed by 5 bases and the J gene end by 0 bases; junction bases not matched to a gene: 9. Germline-derived CDR1 and CDR2 are SNHLY and FYNNEI. The CDR3 has 18 residues. CDR3 DNA sequence: TGTGCCAGCAGTCTGCCTAGCGGGAGGACGAGCTCCTACAATGAGCAGTTCTTC. As protein: CASSLPSGRTSSYNEQFF.

This clonotype appeared many times. The J gene is TRBJ1-5, the V gene TRBV30; D gene uncertain. This CDR3 spans 12 amino acids. Germline assignment: CDR1 GTSNPN and CDR2 SVGIG (reference sequence). The ends were cut back, 2 bases at V and 5 bases at J, with 7 bases in the middle. CDR3 region: CAWSWVDQPQHF. CDR3 DNA: TGTGCCTGGAGTTGGGTGGATCAGCCCCAGCATTTT.

In regard to this clonotype: Being one base from a much bigger clone, this may be a read error. The V and J genes are TRBV28 and TRBJ1-2; D is undetermined. The CDR3 consists of 13 residues. CDR1 is MDHEN and CDR2 is SYDVKM in the germline V gene. CDR3 nucleotide sequence: TGTGCCAGCCGCCGGGGAGCCGGCTATGACTACACCTTC. Residues: CASRRGAGYDYTF.

CDR3: CASSPRDPGGNTIYF. The DNA for the CDR3 is TGTGCCAGCAGCCCGAGGGACCCTGGGGGAAACACCATATATTTT. The rearrangement uses TRBV7-9 and TRBJ1-3; D might be TRBD1 (5 bases). The CDR3 is 15 residues long. Trimming stripped 5 bases from V and 4 bases from J, with 15 bases between. The germline CDR1 and CDR2 sequences are SEHNR and FQNEAQ (reference sequence).